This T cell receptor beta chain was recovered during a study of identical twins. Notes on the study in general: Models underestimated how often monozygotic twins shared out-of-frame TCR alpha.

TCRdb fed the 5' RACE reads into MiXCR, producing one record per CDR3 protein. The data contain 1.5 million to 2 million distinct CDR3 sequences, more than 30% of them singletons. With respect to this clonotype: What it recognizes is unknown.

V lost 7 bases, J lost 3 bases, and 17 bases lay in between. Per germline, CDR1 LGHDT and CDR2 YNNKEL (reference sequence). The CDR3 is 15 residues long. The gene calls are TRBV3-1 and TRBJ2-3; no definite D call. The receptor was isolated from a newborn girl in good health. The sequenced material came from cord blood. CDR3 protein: CASTSTSSGTDTQYF. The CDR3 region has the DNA TGTGCCAGCACCTCGACATCCTCCGGGACAGATACGCAGTATTTT.